A selection of T cell receptor beta chains follows, all from one sample in a study of pediatric ulcerative colitis. Sequenced by immunoSEQ multiplex PCR; TCRdb stores in-frame clones only, minus some. The sample consists of 30,000 to 35,000 clones, approximately 78% of them appearing once. The sequencing input was gut tissue. The receptors were sampled from a boy younger than 18 with mild ulcerative colitis. The CDR3 runs from the conserved cysteine through the conserved F or W. A D gene is named only where the DNA matches it firmly. Expanded clones are given a class, and other clones once, few, many or no size at all.

d_gene: -
abundance: -
j_gene: TRBJ1-2
v_gene: TRBV14
CDR3nt: TGTGCCAGCAGCTATAGGTTCCGGGGTGGCTACACCTTC
CDR3aa: CASSYRFRGGYTF

d_gene: TRBD2
abundance: -
j_gene: TRBJ2-3
v_gene: TRBV9
CDR3nt: TGTGCCAGCAGCCCTCCTGAGTTGAGCGGGGGACCCCGGGATACGCAGTATTTT
CDR3aa: CASSPPELSGGPRDTQYF

d_gene: -
abundance: -
j_gene: TRBJ2-7
v_gene: TRBV10-3
CDR3nt: TGTGCCAGCGGGAGGCGAGGACAGGGACTCAACGAGCAGTACTTC
CDR3aa: CASGRRGQGLNEQYF

d_gene: TRBD2
abundance: -
j_gene: TRBJ2-5
v_gene: TRBV2
CDR3nt: TGTGCCAGCACCCCGGGACTACTTCAAGAGACCCAGTACTTC
CDR3aa: CASTPGLLQETQYF

d_gene: -
abundance: -
j_gene: TRBJ2-7
v_gene: TRBV5-1
CDR3nt: TGCGCCAGCCGCTTGGGCAGAAGCCCCTACGAGCAGTACTTC
CDR3aa: CASRLGRSPYEQYF

d_gene: TRBD1
abundance: -
j_gene: TRBJ2-7
v_gene: TRBV11-2
CDR3nt: TGTGCCAGCAGCAGGGACAGGGGCCTGGGTGACGAGCAGTACTTC
CDR3aa: CASSRDRGLGDEQYF

d_gene: -
abundance: -
j_gene: TRBJ1-2
v_gene: TRBV14
CDR3nt: TGTGCCAGCAGCCAAGATCGAGGGTTCGGCGGCTACACCTTC
CDR3aa: CASSQDRGFGGYTF

d_gene: -
abundance: -
j_gene: TRBJ1-1
v_gene: TRBV30
CDR3nt: TGTGCCTGGAGTGTACTGGGTGGCGATGAAGCTTTCTTT
CDR3aa: CAWSVLGGDEAFF

d_gene: -
abundance: -
j_gene: TRBJ2-3
v_gene: TRBV7-9
CDR3nt: TGTGCCAGCAGCTTATGGGGGGATTTT
CDR3aa: CASSLWGDF

d_gene: TRBD2
abundance: -
j_gene: TRBJ2-2
v_gene: TRBV18
CDR3nt: TGTGCCAGCTCACCGCCGGGACTAGCGGAGGCCGGGGAGCTGTTTTTT
CDR3aa: CASSPPGLAEAGELFF

d_gene: TRBD1
abundance: few
j_gene: TRBJ2-7
v_gene: TRBV27
CDR3nt: TGTGCCAGCAGTTCGGGACAGTACGAGCAGTACTTC
CDR3aa: CASSSGQYEQYF

d_gene: -
abundance: few
j_gene: TRBJ1-1
v_gene: TRBV2
CDR3nt: TGTGCCAGCATGGGGAACACTGAAGCTTTCTTT
CDR3aa: CASMGNTEAFF

d_gene: -
abundance: -
j_gene: TRBJ1-6
v_gene: TRBV2
CDR3nt: TGTGCCAGCAGGAACCCCACTGCCGACTCTGTCAAGTCACCCCTCCACTTT
CDR3aa: CASRNPTADSVKSPLHF

d_gene: TRBD1
abundance: once
j_gene: TRBJ2-1
v_gene: TRBV7-6
CDR3nt: TGTGCCAGCAGCTTATATGGACAGGGGATAGAAAAGCGAAATGAGCAGTTCTTC
CDR3aa: CASSLYGQGIEKRNEQFF

d_gene: -
abundance: -
j_gene: TRBJ2-7
v_gene: TRBV20-1
CDR3nt: TGCAGTGCTAGATCCGGCTACGAGCAGTACTTC
CDR3aa: CSARSGYEQYF

d_gene: -
abundance: once
j_gene: TRBJ1-5
v_gene: TRBV6-1
CDR3nt: TGTGCCAGCAGTGAAATTTTACAGGGAGCAAATCAGCCCCAGCATTTT
CDR3aa: CASSEILQGANQPQHF

d_gene: TRBD1
abundance: -
j_gene: TRBJ2-1
v_gene: TRBV2
CDR3nt: TGTGCCAGCCGGAAAGGGGGCGCCTCCTACAATGAGCAGTTCTTC
CDR3aa: CASRKGGASYNEQFF

d_gene: TRBD1
abundance: once
j_gene: TRBJ1-2
v_gene: TRBV19
CDR3nt: TGTGCCAGGGGGAGGGGACAGGGGACAGCTAACTATGGCTACACCTTC
CDR3aa: CARGRGQGTANYGYTF

d_gene: -
abundance: -
j_gene: TRBJ1-4
v_gene: TRBV5-1
CDR3nt: TGCGCCAGCAGCCCTAACCGGGGAGATGAAAAACTGTTTTTT
CDR3aa: CASSPNRGDEKLFF

d_gene: -
abundance: -
j_gene: TRBJ2-7
v_gene: TRBV6-1
CDR3nt: TGTGCCAGCAACTCGATTAACCCCTACGAGCAGTACTTC
CDR3aa: CASNSINPYEQYF

d_gene: -
abundance: -
j_gene: TRBJ2-7
v_gene: TRBV5-6
CDR3nt: TGTGCCAGCAGCTTCCGGGACGGGTCCTACGAGCAGTACTTC
CDR3aa: CASSFRDGSYEQYF

d_gene: -
abundance: -
j_gene: TRBJ1-2
v_gene: TRBV2
CDR3nt: TGTGCCAGCAGTGAACCGCCGGGTTCTGGCTACACCTTC
CDR3aa: CASSEPPGSGYTF

d_gene: -
abundance: -
j_gene: TRBJ1-2
v_gene: TRBV2
CDR3nt: TGTGCCAGCAGGGTCCAGGGAGCCCATGGCTACACCTTC
CDR3aa: CASRVQGAHGYTF

d_gene: TRBD1
abundance: -
j_gene: TRBJ1-2
v_gene: TRBV6-1
CDR3nt: TGTGCCAGCAGTCAACAGGGGAACTATGGCTACACCTTC
CDR3aa: CASSQQGNYGYTF

d_gene: -
abundance: -
j_gene: TRBJ1-1
v_gene: TRBV12-5
CDR3nt: TGTGCTAGTGGTTTGAGCAGGGATACTGAAGCTTTCTTT
CDR3aa: CASGLSRDTEAFF

d_gene: TRBD2
abundance: few
j_gene: TRBJ2-3
v_gene: TRBV19
CDR3nt: TGTGCCAGTAGTATCGGACTAGCGGGGGCCCTTAAGTATTTT
CDR3aa: CASSIGLAGALKYF

d_gene: -
abundance: -
j_gene: TRBJ2-3
v_gene: TRBV19
CDR3nt: TGTGCCAGTAGTATAGAGGGCAGGGGATTTTCAACAGATACGCAGTATTTT
CDR3aa: CASSIEGRGFSTDTQYF

d_gene: TRBD1
abundance: -
j_gene: TRBJ1-2
v_gene: TRBV5-6
CDR3nt: TGTGCCAGCAAAAGCCCAGGGACAGGGGTCTTTGGCTACACCTTC
CDR3aa: CASKSPGTGVFGYTF

d_gene: TRBD1
abundance: -
j_gene: TRBJ1-6
v_gene: TRBV9
CDR3nt: TGTGCCAGCAGCGCTGGACAGGGGGCAGATTCACCCCTCCACTTT
CDR3aa: CASSAGQGADSPLHF

d_gene: -
abundance: -
j_gene: TRBJ2-7
v_gene: TRBV5-1
CDR3nt: TGCGCCAGCAGCGTGACAGTTCCTTCCTACGAGCAGTACTTC
CDR3aa: CASSVTVPSYEQYF

d_gene: -
abundance: -
j_gene: TRBJ2-5
v_gene: TRBV4-1
CDR3nt: TGCGCCAGCAAGGCCGAGGAAAGAGTTGGGGCGGAGACCCAGTACTTC
CDR3aa: CASKAEERVGAETQYF

d_gene: -
abundance: -
j_gene: TRBJ1-1
v_gene: TRBV2
CDR3nt: TGTGCCAGCGGGAAGCCCTTGAGGGCTTTCTTT
CDR3aa: CASGKPLRAFF

d_gene: TRBD2
abundance: few
j_gene: TRBJ2-3
v_gene: TRBV19
CDR3nt: TGTGCCAGTAGTGAGCTAGCGGGGCCGGGTACGCAGTATTTT
CDR3aa: CASSELAGPGTQYF

d_gene: TRBD2
abundance: -
j_gene: TRBJ2-1
v_gene: TRBV5-4
CDR3nt: TGTGCCAGCAGCTTGTTAGCGGGGGGGCCTTCGGTGGATGAGCAGTTCTTC
CDR3aa: CASSLLAGGPSVDEQFF

d_gene: -
abundance: -
j_gene: TRBJ2-5
v_gene: TRBV5-1
CDR3nt: TGCGCCAGCAGCCCCGGGCTCCAAGAGACCCAGTACTTC
CDR3aa: CASSPGLQETQYF

d_gene: -
abundance: -
j_gene: TRBJ1-2
v_gene: TRBV6-5
CDR3nt: TGTGCCAGCAAGTCCCCGTCGGTATATGGCTACACCTTC
CDR3aa: CASKSPSVYGYTF

d_gene: TRBD1
abundance: once
j_gene: TRBJ2-7
v_gene: TRBV5-1
CDR3nt: TGCGCCAGCAGCTTTTCCGTAGGGGGCTCCGGCGAGCAGTACTTC
CDR3aa: CASSFSVGGSGEQYF

d_gene: -
abundance: -
j_gene: TRBJ1-4
v_gene: TRBV5-4
CDR3nt: TGTGCCAGCAGCTTGGCCTTTGGGGGAAATGAAAAACTGTTTTTT
CDR3aa: CASSLAFGGNEKLFF

d_gene: TRBD1
abundance: -
j_gene: TRBJ1-1
v_gene: TRBV9
CDR3nt: TGTGCCAGCAGCTCCGGGACAGGGACTGAAGCTTTCTTT
CDR3aa: CASSSGTGTEAFF